These 7 T cell receptor beta chains share one sample of origin, sequenced in a study of cytomegalovirus exposure and HLA in healthy donors. The method was immunoSEQ multiplex PCR; TCRdb's version includes in-frame clones alone and lacks a portion of them. The table shows some 120,000 clones, with 88% occurring only once. What was sequenced was PBMCs. Receptors were obtained from a man aged 25 to 40 in good health and CMV-seronegative.

This clone was observed once. The chain combines TRBV29-1 with TRBJ1-2; 7 bases align to TRBD1. In germline, CDR1 is SQVTM, CDR2 ANQGSEA. CDR3 length: 16 residues. Losses at the gene ends were 5 bases for V and 5 bases for J; bases not matched to a gene: 17. The CDR3 sequence is CSVSIAEDRYSYGYTF. The CDR3 DNA follows: TGCAGCGTTTCCATCGCCGAGGACAGGTATAGTTATGGCTACACCTTC.

The genes are TRBV28 and TRBJ1-2, with D hard to call. This CDR3 comprises 12 residues. V gave up 5 bases and J gave up 6 bases, with 10 bases separating them. Looked up from germline, CDR1 is MDHEN and CDR2 is SYDVKM. DNA for the CDR3: TGTGCCAGCAGTCTCCTAAGTAATGGCTACACCTTC. Protein sequence: CASSLLSNGYTF.

The chain employs TRBV7-9 and TRBJ2-1; the match to TRBD2 covers 12 bases. The germline V gene encodes CDR1 SEHNR and CDR2 FQNEAQ (reference sequence). Unmatched junction bases numbered 2, after V lost 4 bases and J lost 4 bases. The CDR3 covers 15 residues. The CDR3: CASSSGTSGYNEQFF. CDR3 in DNA: TGTGCCAGCAGCTCCGGGACTAGCGGGTACAATGAGCAGTTCTTC.

The chain employs TRBV4-1 and TRBJ1-3; 10 nucleotides agree with TRBD1. In germline, CDR1 is MGHRA, CDR2 YSYEKL. This CDR3 has 14 amino acids. The V and J ends lost 3 bases and 4 bases, in that order; junction bases with no gene match: 0. The CDR3 loop is CASSQTGGGNTIYF. The DNA of the CDR3 is TGCGCCAGCAGCCAGACAGGGGGCGGAAACACCATATATTTT.

The sample holds one count of this clone. The chain couples TRBV7-2 to TRBJ1-1; the match to TRBD1 covers 7 bases. The CDR3 runs to 14 residues. Germline V CDR1 and CDR2: SGHTA, FQGNSA. Germline trimming cut 6 bases from V and 6 bases from J; bases unmatched to any gene: 10. The CDR3 is CASSDRQGWAEAFF. DNA for the CDR3: TGTGCCAGCAGTGATCGACAGGGATGGGCTGAAGCTTTCTTT.

The chain combines TRBV7-6 with TRBJ2-7, with D unclear. Per germline, CDR1 SGHVS and CDR2 FNYEAQ. The CDR3 is 13 amino acids. Trimming removed 5 bases at V and 1 base at J, with 9 bases between. CDR3 region: CASSVGGSYEQYF. Here the CDR3 DNA reads TGTGCCAGCAGCGTCGGCGGTTCCTACGAGCAGTACTTC. The variable domain in full, with the rest retrieved from reference TRBV7-6 and TRBJ2-7, is GAGVSQSPRYKVTKRGQDVALRCDPISGHVSLYWYRQALGQGPEFLTYFNYEAQQDKSGLPNDRFSAERPEGSISTLTIQRTEQRDSAMYRCASSVGGSYEQYFGPGTRLTVT.

The CDR3 region is CRGGSGFYGYTF. The DNA for the CDR3 is TGCAGGGGAGGCTCGGGATTCTATGGCTACACCTTC. J is TRBJ1-2 and V is TRBV29-1, with no clear D. CDR3 length: 12 amino acids. Germline-derived CDR1 and CDR2 are SQVTM and ANQGSEA.